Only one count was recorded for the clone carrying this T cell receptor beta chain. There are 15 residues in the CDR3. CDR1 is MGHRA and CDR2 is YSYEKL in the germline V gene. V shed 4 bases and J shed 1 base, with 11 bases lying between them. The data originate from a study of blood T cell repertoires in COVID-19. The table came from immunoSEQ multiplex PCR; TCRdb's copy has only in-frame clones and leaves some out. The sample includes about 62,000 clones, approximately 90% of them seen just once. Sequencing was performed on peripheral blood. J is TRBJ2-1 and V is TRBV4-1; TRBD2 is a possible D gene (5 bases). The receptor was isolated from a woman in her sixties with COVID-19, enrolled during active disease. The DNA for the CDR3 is TGCGCCAGCAGCCCCGACTACTCTTCCTACAATGAGCAGTTCTTC. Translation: CASSPDYSSYNEQFF.